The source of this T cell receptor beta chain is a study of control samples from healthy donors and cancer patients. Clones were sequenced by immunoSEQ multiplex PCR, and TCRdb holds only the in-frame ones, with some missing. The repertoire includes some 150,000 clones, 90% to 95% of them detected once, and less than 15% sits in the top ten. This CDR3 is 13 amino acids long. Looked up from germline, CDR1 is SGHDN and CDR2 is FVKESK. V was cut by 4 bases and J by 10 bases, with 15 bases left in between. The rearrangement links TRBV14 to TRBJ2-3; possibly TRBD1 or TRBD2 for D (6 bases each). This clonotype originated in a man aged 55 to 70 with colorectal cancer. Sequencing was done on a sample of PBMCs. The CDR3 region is CASSPFVGGPQYF. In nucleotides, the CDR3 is TGTGCCAGCAGCCCCTTTGTGGGGGGCCCGCAGTATTTT.